The rows below give T cell receptor beta chains drawn from one sample of a study of T cells in Graves' hyperthyroidism and ophthalmopathy. Each CDR3 protein is one row after TCRdb ran MiXCR on the multiplex PCR reads. The sample consists of approximately 620,000 distinct CDR3 sequences, more than 15% of them appearing once. The sequenced sample consisted of blood. The receptors stem from a woman between 40 and 55 years old with Graves' ophthalmopathy. The CDR3 runs from the conserved cysteine through the conserved F or W. D genes are given only for firm matches. Only some rows state a clone size, as once, few, many or a class for expanded clones.

D: TRBD1
J: TRBJ1-2
V: TRBV29-1
size: .
DNA: TGCAGCGTTACTACAGGGGTTGGTGGCTACACCTTC
CDR3: CSVTTGVGGYTF

D: .
J: TRBJ1-1
V: TRBV10-2
size: .
DNA: TGCGCCAGCAGTGACATGGCGGCGAGCACTGAAGCTTTCTTT
CDR3: CASSDMAASTEAFF

D: .
J: TRBJ1-2
V: TRBV12-3/TRBV12-4
size: .
DNA: TGTGCCAGCAGTGCCAACAGGGAGTATGGCTACACCTTC
CDR3: CASSANREYGYTF

D: .
J: TRBJ2-7
V: TRBV11-1
size: many
DNA: TGTGCCAGCTTAGGACTCTCGGAGGAGCAGTACTTC
CDR3: CASLGLSEEQYF

D: .
J: TRBJ1-2
V: TRBV27
size: few
DNA: TGTGCCAGCAGTTTTGGTCGGCACCCACTGCTTGGCTACACCTTC
CDR3: CASSFGRHPLLGYTF

D: TRBD2
J: TRBJ2-3
V: TRBV5-1
size: many
DNA: TGCGCCAGCAGCTTAGATGGCGGGAGCCCAGATACGCAGTATTTT
CDR3: CASSLDGGSPDTQYF

D: .
J: TRBJ2-7
V: TRBV10-2
size: few
DNA: TGCGCCAGCAGTGTCCAGGGAGAATCCTACGAGCAGTACTTC
CDR3: CASSVQGESYEQYF

D: TRBD2
J: TRBJ2-4
V: TRBV2
size: .
DNA: TGTGCCAGCAAGACTAGCGGGAGAGGGGGGCCCAAAAACATTCAGTACTTC
CDR3: CASKTSGRGGPKNIQYF

D: TRBD2
J: TRBJ2-1
V: TRBV13
size: many
DNA: TGTGCCAGCAGCTTAGCGGCGGGAGGGCTCTCCTACAATGAGCAGTTCTTC
CDR3: CASSLAAGGLSYNEQFF

D: .
J: TRBJ2-4
V: TRBV6-1
size: many
DNA: TGTGCCAGCAGTGAAAGTAGAGGGTCGAGATTAGCCAAAAACATTCAGTACTTC
CDR3: CASSESRGSRLAKNIQYF

D: TRBD1
J: TRBJ2-1
V: TRBV6-4
size: .
DNA: TGTGCCAGCAGTCCACGTGCGGGACAGGGGAACAATGAGCAGTTCTTC
CDR3: CASSPRAGQGNNEQFF

D: TRBD2
J: TRBJ2-3
V: TRBV28
size: many
DNA: TGTGCCAGCAGTCCCCGGCTAGCGGGAGGAGATACGCAGTATTTT
CDR3: CASSPRLAGGDTQYF